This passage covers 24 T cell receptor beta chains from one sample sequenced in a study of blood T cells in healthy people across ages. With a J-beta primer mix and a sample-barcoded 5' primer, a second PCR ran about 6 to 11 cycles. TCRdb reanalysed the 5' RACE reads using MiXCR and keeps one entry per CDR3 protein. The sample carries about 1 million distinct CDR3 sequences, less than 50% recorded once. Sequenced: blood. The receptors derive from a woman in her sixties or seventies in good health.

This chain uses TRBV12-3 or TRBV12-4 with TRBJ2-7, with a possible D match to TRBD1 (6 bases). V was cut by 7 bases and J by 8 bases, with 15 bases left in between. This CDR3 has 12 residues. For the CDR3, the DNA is TGTGCCAGCACCGAGGGACAAGCCCAGCAGTACTTC. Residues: CASTEGQAQQYF.

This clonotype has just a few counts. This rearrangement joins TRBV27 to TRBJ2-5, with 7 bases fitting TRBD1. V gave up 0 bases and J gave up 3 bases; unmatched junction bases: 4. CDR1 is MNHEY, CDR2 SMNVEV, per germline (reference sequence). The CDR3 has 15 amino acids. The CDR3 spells CASSLSGGKKETQYF. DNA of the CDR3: TGTGCCAGCAGTTTATCAGGGGGCAAGAAAGAGACCCAGTACTTC.

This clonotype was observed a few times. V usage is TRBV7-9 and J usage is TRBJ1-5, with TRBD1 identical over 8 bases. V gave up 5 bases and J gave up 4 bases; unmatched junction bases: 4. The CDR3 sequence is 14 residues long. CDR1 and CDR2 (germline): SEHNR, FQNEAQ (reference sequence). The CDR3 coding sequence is TGTGCCAGCAGCCAGGACAGGGATAATCAGCCCCAGCATTTT. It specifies CASSQDRDNQPQHF.

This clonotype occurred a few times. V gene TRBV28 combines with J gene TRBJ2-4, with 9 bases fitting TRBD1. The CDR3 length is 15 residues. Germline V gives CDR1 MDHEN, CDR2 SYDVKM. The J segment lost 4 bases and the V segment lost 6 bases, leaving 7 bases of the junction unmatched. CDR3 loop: CASSITGTGKNIQYF. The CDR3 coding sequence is TGTGCCAGCAGCATAACCGGGACAGGGAAAAACATTCAGTACTTC.

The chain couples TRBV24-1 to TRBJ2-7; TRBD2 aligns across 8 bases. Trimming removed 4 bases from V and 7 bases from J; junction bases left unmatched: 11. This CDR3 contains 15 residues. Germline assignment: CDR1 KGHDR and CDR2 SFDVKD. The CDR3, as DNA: TGTGCCACCAGTGACCGGAAGACTAGCGTGGATGAGCAGTACTTC. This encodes CATSDRKTSVDEQYF.

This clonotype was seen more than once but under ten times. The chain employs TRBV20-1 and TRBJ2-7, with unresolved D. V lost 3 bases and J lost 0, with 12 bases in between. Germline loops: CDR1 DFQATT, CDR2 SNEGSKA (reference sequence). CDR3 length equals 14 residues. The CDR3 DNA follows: TGCAGTGCTAGCCCCAGGCCCAACTCCTACGAGCAGTACTTC. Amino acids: CSASPRPNSYEQYF.

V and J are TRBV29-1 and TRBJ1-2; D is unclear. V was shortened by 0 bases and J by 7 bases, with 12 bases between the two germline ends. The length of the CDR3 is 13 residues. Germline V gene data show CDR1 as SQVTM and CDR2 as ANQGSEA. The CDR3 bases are TGCAGCGTTGAAGATAACCGGTTTGGTGGCTACACCTTC. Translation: CSVEDNRFGGYTF.

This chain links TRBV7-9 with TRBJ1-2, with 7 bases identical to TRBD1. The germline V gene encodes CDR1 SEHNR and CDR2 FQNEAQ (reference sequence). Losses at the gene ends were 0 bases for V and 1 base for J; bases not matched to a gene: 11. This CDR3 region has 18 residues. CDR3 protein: CASSLATHITGVNYGYTF. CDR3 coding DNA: TGTGCCAGCAGCTTAGCGACCCATATCACAGGGGTTAACTATGGCTACACCTTC.

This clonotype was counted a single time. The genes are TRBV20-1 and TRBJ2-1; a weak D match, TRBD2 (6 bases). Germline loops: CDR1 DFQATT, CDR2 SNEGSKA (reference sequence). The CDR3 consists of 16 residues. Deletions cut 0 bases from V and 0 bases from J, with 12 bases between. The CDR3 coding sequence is TGCAGTGCTAGAGATCCCGGGAGTGGCTCCTACAATGAGCAGTTCTTC. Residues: CSARDPGSGSYNEQFF.

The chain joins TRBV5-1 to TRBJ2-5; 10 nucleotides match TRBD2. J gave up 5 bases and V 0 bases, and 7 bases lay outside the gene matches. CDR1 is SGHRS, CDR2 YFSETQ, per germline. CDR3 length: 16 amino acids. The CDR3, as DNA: TGCGCCAGCAGCTTGGGGTCTAGCGGGAGTTCGGAGACCCAGTACTTC. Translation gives CASSLGSSGSSETQYF.

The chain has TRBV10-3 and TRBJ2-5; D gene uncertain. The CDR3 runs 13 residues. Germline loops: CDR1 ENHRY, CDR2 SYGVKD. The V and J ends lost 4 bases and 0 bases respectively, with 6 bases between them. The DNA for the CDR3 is TGTGCCATCAGTGGAGAAAACCAAGAGACCCAGTACTTC. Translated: CAISGENQETQYF.

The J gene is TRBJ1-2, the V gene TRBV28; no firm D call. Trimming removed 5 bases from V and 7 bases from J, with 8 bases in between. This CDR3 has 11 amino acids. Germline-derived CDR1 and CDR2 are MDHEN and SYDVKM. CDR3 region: CASSTPAGYTF. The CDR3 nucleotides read TGTGCCAGCAGTACTCCGGCTGGCTACACCTTC.

This chain's CDR3 is CAIRTPGLAGPNTGELFF. Written as DNA, the CDR3 is TGTGCCATCAGAACACCGGGACTAGCGGGACCCAACACCGGGGAGCTGTTTTTT. The chain uses TRBV10-3 and TRBJ2-2, with TRBD2 identical over 13 bases. Per the germline V gene, CDR1 is ENHRY and CDR2 is SYGVKD. Germline trimming cut 6 bases from V and 2 bases from J; bases unmatched to any gene: 9. CDR3 length equals 18 residues.

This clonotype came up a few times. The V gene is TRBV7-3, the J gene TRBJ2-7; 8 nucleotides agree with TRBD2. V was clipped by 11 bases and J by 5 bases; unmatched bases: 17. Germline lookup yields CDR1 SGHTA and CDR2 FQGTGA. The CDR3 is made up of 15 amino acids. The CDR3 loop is CAGVDASGSSHEQYF. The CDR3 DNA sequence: TGTGCCGGAGTCGATGCGAGCGGGAGTTCCCACGAGCAGTACTTC.

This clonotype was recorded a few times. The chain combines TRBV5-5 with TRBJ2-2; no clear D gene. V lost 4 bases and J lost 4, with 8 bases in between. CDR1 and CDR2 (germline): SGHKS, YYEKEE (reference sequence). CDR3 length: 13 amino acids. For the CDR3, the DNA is TGTGCCAGCAGCCCGTTGGGCACCGGGGAGCTGTTTTTT. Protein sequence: CASSPLGTGELFF.

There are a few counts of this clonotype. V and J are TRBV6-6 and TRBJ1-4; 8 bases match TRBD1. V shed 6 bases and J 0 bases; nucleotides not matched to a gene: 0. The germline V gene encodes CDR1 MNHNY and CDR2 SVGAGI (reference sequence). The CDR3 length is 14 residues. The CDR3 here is CASRTGATNEKLFF. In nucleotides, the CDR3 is TGTGCCAGCAGGACAGGGGCAACTAATGAAAAACTGTTTTTT.

This CDR3 reads CASSKGQRSGNTIYF. The CDR3, as DNA: TGTGCCAGCAGTAAGGGACAGCGCTCTGGAAACACCATATATTTT. The gene calls are TRBV6-6 and TRBJ1-3; TRBD1 agrees at 7 bases. V dropped 5 bases and J dropped 0; count of bases not matched to a gene: 4. Germline V gene data show CDR1 as MNHNY and CDR2 as SVGAGI (reference sequence). CDR3 length equals 15 residues.

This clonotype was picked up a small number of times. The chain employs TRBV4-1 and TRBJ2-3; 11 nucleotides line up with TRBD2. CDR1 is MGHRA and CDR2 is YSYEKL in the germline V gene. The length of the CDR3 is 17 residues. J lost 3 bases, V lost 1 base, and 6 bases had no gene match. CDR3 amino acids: CASSQAGVAGGTDTQYF. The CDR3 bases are TGCGCCAGCAGCCAAGCAGGCGTAGCGGGAGGGACAGATACGCAGTATTTT.

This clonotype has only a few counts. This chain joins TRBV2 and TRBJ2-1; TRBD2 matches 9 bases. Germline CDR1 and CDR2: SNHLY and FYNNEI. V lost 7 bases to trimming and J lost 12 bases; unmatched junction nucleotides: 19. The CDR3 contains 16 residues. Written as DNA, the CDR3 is TGTGCCAGCAACCCAAAGGGGGCTAGCGGGAATCTAGGGCAGTTCTTC. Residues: CASNPKGASGNLGQFF.

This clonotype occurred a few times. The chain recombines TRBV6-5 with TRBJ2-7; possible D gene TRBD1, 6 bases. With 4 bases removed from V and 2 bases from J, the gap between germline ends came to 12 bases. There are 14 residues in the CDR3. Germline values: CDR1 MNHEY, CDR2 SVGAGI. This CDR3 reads CASSFNRVPYEQYF. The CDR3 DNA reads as TGTGCCAGCAGTTTCAACAGGGTTCCCTACGAGCAGTACTTC.

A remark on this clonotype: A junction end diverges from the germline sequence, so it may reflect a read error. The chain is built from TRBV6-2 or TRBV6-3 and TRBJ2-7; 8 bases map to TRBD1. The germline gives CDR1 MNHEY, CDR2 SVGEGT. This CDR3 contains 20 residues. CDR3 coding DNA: TGTACCAGCACTATTACACCCAGATCCGGGCGGACAGGGTGGGCCTACGAGCAGTACTTC. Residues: CTSTITPRSGRTGWAYEQYF.

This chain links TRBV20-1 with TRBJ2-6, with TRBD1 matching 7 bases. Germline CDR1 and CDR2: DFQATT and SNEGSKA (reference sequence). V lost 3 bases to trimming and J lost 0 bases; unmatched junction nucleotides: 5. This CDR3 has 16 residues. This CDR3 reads CSASAAGGSGANVLTF. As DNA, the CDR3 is TGCAGTGCTAGTGCCGCAGGGGGCTCTGGGGCCAACGTCCTGACTTTC.

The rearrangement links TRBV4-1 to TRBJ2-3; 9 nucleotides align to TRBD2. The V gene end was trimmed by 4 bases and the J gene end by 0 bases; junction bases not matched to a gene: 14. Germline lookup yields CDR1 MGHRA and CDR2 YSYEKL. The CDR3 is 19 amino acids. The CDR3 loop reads CASSRGASGTSTSTDTQYF. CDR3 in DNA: TGCGCCAGCAGCCGAGGAGCGTCCGGGACTAGCACTAGCACAGATACGCAGTATTTT.

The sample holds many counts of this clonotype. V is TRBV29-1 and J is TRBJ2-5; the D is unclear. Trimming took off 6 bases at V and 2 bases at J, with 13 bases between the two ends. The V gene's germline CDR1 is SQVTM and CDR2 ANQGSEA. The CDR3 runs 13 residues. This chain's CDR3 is CSVCYSPQETQYF. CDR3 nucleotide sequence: TGCAGCGTCTGCTATTCCCCTCAAGAGACCCAGTACTTC.